This passage covers 14 T cell receptor beta chains from one sample sequenced in a study of CD8 T cells in ankylosing spondylitis. Study conclusions and caveats: Made up of about eight highly homologous variants, a TCR beta motif appeared characteristic of ankylosing spondylitis blood.

Their antigens remain unidentified. MiXCR, applied by TCRdb to the 5' RACE reads, yields one record per CDR3 protein. The profile covers 200,000 to 250,000 distinct CDR3 sequences, with approximately 16% appearing a single time and more than 40% taken by the ten largest. Sequenced material: blood, either unsorted or a sorted T cell fraction (not recorded which). These receptor sequences come from a male donor with ankylosing spondylitis.

This clonotype was seen a few times. The gene calls are TRBV7-9 and TRBJ2-3, with 8 bases lining up with TRBD2. Germline V lookup: CDR1 SEHNR, CDR2 FQNEAQ (reference sequence). V shed 5 bases and J 2 bases; nucleotides not matched to a gene: 9. The CDR3 runs to 16 residues. The CDR3: CASSPSRGGYTDTQYF. The CDR3 DNA sequence: TGTGCCAGCAGCCCTAGTCGCGGGGGGTACACAGATACGCAGTATTTT.

This clonotype showed up just a few times. The chain couples TRBV12-5 to TRBJ2-2; D is perhaps TRBD1 or TRBD2 (7 bases each). Germline V gene sequence: CDR1 LGHNT, CDR2 FRNRAP. Trimming cost V 3 bases and J 7 bases, with 15 bases left between them. The CDR3 sequence is 15 residues long. DNA of the CDR3: TGTGCTAGTGGTTTTCCAGGGGGGGCTAGCGGGGAGCTGTTTTTT. Amino acid sequence: CASGFPGGASGELFF.

This clonotype has a count of ten or more. The rearrangement links TRBV4-1 to TRBJ2-7; 8 bases align to TRBD2. V lost 1 base and J lost 1; bases outside the gene matches: 0. The CDR3 consists of 14 residues. The germline V gene has CDR1 MGHRA and CDR2 YSYEKL. The CDR3 DNA is TGCGCCAGCAGCCAAGCGGGGGGGTCCTACGAGCAGTACTTC. Its translation is CASSQAGGSYEQYF.

V and J are TRBV20-1 and TRBJ2-7; TRBD2 aligns across 7 bases. Trimming removed 1 base from V and 4 bases from J; junction bases left unmatched: 1. This CDR3 has 12 residues. Germline-derived CDR1 and CDR2 are DFQATT and SNEGSKA (reference sequence). DNA for the CDR3: TGCAGTGCTAGAGCAGCGGGGTACGAGCAGTACTTC. The encoded protein is CSARAAGYEQYF.

The gene calls are TRBV19 and TRBJ1-5; no firm D call. CDR1 and CDR2 (germline): LNHDA, SQIVND (reference sequence). The CDR3 has 14 residues. V dropped 1 base and J dropped 0 bases, with 4 bases sitting between them. The DNA of the CDR3 is TGTGCCAGTAGTATAGCTTATAGCAATCAGCCCCAGCATTTT. It codes for CASSIAYSNQPQHF.

This clonotype showed up just a few times. As DNA, the CDR3 is TGCAGCGTTGAAGATGGGGGACAGACGGGAAACACCATATATTTT. Translated, it gives CSVEDGGQTGNTIYF. This chain connects TRBV29-1 to TRBJ1-3; 7 nucleotides match TRBD1. Germline V gene lookup returns CDR1 SQVTM and CDR2 ANQGSEA. The CDR3 length is 15 residues. Germline trimming cut 0 bases from V and 4 bases from J; bases unmatched to any gene: 6.

This clonotype showed up just a few times. The chain employs TRBV12-3 or TRBV12-4 and TRBJ1-1; 7 bases align to TRBD1. V trimming: 5 bases; J trimming: 4 bases; junction bases outside the gene matches: 7. This CDR3 is built from 14 residues. Written as DNA, the CDR3 is TGTGCCAGCAGTATAGGGGGCGCGGGCACTGAAGCTTTCTTT. It encodes CASSIGGAGTEAFF.

This clonotype was detected only a few times. V usage is TRBV10-2 and J usage is TRBJ2-5; no firm D call. V shed 1 base and J shed 5 bases, with 14 bases lying between them. The CDR3 is 15 residues long. Germline CDR1 reads WSHSY; CDR2 reads SAAADI. Written as DNA, the CDR3 is TGCGCCAGCAGTGAGTTGGGGATAGGTCTGGAGACCCAGTACTTC. Translating gives CASSELGIGLETQYF.

This clonotype was recorded many times. The chain is built from TRBV4-1 and TRBJ2-3; D might be TRBD1 (5 bases). This CDR3 has 14 residues. Germline V gene lookup returns CDR1 MGHRA and CDR2 YSYEKL. V was pared by 3 bases and J by 6 bases, with 13 bases between. The CDR3 sequence: CASSQRQFGDTQYF. The CDR3 DNA is TGCGCCAGCAGCCAGAGACAGTTCGGGGATACGCAGTATTTT.

This clonotype was seen a single time. This rearrangement joins TRBV6-1 to TRBJ2-1, with 11 bases lining up with TRBD2. V was clipped by 7 bases and J by 3 bases; unmatched bases: 5. Looked up from germline, CDR1 is MNHNS and CDR2 is SASEGT. The CDR3 runs to 15 residues. The CDR3 coding sequence is TGTGCCAGCAAAACCGGGACTAGCGGCTACAATGAGCAGTTCTTC. Translating it yields CASKTGTSGYNEQFF.

The V gene is TRBV4-3, the J gene TRBJ2-7, with D possibly matching TRBD1 (6 bases). Germline V gene sequence: CDR1 LGHNA, CDR2 YSLEER. The CDR3 spans 15 residues. V was cut by 4 bases and J by 2 bases, with 15 bases left in between. The chain's CDR3 is CASSLLRDTAYEQYF. In nucleotides, the CDR3 is TGCGCCAGCAGCCTCCTCCGGGACACCGCCTACGAGCAGTACTTC.

This clonotype turned up a few times. This chain uses TRBV5-6 with TRBJ2-7, with 7 nucleotides matching TRBD1. V gave up 4 bases and J gave up 4 bases; unmatched junction bases: 5. This CDR3 contains 13 residues. Germline V gene lookup returns CDR1 SGHDT and CDR2 YYEEEE. CDR3 loop: CASSTDRDYEQYF. The CDR3 DNA reads TGTGCCAGCAGCACCGACAGGGATTACGAGCAGTACTTC.

This clonotype was seen a few times. The chain carries TRBV3-1 and TRBJ1-2; 11 positions agree with TRBD1. The CDR3 has 15 residues. Germline assignment: CDR1 LGHDT and CDR2 YNNKEL (reference sequence). The V gene end was trimmed by 4 bases and the J gene end by 5 bases; junction bases not matched to a gene: 6. CDR3 loop: CASSLPGQGEYGYTF. CDR3 nucleotides: TGTGCCAGCAGCCTTCCGGGACAGGGGGAGTATGGCTACACCTTC.

J is TRBJ1-5 and V is TRBV19, with D tentatively TRBD1 (6 bases). This CDR3 has 18 amino acids. Between the trimmed V and J ends, which lost 3 bases and 5 bases, there was a span of 23 bases. Germline CDR1 and CDR2: LNHDA and SQIVND (reference sequence). CDR3 coding DNA: TGTGCCAGTAGTATTCCGGTCGCGTTCCGAGCAGGGGATCAGCCCCAGCATTTT. It yields the protein CASSIPVAFRAGDQPQHF.